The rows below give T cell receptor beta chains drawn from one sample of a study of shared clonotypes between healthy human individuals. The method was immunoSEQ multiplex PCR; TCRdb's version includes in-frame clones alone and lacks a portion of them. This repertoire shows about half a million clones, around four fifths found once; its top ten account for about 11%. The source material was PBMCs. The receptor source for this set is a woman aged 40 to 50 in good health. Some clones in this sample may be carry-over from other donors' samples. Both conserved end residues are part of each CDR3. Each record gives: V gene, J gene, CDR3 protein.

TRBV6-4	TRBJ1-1	CASRDRGFDTEAFF
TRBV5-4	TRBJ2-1	CASSPPRESGYEQFF
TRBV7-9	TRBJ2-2	CASSLAGGTNTGELFF
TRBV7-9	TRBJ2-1	CASSLGLSSSYNEQFF
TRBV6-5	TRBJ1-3	CASSYYSGNTIYF
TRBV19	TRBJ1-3	CASHVQGAGNTIYF
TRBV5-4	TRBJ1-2	CASSVRGGSRNDGYTF
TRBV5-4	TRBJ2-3	CASSLAGLAASDTQYF
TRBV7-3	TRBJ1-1	CASSAAGDGTEAFF
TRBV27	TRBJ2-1	CASSLSLLAPYNEQFF
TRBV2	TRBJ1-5	CASTDRHSFPPQHF
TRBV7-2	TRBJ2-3	CASSLLGGAESDTQYF
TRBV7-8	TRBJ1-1	CASSPKTGMNTEAFF
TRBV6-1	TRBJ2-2	CATQEGGRITGELFF
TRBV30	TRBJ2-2	CAWSVMAVNTGELFF
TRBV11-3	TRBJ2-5	CASSSGTGGSETQYF
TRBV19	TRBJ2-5	CASSIATRGGETQYF
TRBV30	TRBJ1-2	CAWSVQARARGYTF
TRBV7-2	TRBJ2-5	CASSLDRSETQYF
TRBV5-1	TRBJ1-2	CASSLTRDGYTF
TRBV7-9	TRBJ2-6	CASSAILSGTGANVLTF
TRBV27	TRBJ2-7	CASNFPPGEQYF
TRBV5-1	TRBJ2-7	CASSREGLADSYEQYF
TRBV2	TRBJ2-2	CASTGGGTGELFF
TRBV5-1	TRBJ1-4	CASSLDGRMNEKLFF
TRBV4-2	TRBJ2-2	CASSQDFGGTGELFF
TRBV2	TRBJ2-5	CASTPLALAVQETQYF
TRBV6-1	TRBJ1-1	CASSEPGTTEAFF
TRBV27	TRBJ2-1	CASSLRSLAGGNEQFF
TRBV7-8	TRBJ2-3	CASSLGILAGVWTDTQYF
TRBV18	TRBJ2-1	CASSPGQEPLIQEQFF
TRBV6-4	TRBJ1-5	CASSEGGGGNQPQHF
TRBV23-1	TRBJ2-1	CASSQSLGWGTAYNEQFF
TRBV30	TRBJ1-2	CAWSGTPGGYGYTF
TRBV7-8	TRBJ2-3	CASSITGTSGRGSDTQYF
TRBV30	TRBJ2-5	CAWSRFLDRQETQYF
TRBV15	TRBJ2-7	CATSRLGTANSYEQYF
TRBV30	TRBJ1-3	CAWSRGGDINTIYF
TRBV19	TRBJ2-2	CASSIEDANTGELFF
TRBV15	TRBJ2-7	CATSLVLVYEQYF
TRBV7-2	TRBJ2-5	CASSRGQETQYF
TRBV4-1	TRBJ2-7	CASSQEVATTYEQYF
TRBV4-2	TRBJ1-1	CASSHTGTGLTEAFF
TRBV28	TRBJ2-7	CASSLLAYSYEQYF
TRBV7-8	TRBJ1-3	CASSLVTGQGSGNTIYF
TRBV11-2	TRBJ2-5	CASSLVGGRTSQYF
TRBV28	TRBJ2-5	CASSFPHRRETQYF
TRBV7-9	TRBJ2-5	CASSLVWPETQYF
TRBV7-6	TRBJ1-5	CASREAEGQPQHF
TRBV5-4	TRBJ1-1	CASRPSPEVNTEAFF
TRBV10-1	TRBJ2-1	CASSGNGVWQFF